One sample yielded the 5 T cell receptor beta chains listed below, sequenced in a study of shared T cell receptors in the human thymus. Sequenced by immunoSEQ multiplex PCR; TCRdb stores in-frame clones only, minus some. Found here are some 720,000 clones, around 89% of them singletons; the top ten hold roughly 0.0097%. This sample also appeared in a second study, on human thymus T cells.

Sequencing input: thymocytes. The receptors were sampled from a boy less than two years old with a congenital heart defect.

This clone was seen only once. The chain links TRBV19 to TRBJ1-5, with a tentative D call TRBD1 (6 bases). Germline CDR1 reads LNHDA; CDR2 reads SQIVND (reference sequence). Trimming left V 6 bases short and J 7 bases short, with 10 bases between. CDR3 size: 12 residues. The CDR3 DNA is TGTGCCAGTAGACAGGGAAGGCAGCCCCAGCATTTT. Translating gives CASRQGRQPQHF.

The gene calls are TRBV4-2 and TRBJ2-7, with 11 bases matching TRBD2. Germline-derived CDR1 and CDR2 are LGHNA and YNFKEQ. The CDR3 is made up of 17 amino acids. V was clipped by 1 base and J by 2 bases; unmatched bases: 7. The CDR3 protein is CASSQAKTSGTTYEQYF. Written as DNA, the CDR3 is TGTGCCAGCAGCCAAGCTAAGACTAGCGGGACGACCTACGAGCAGTACTTC.

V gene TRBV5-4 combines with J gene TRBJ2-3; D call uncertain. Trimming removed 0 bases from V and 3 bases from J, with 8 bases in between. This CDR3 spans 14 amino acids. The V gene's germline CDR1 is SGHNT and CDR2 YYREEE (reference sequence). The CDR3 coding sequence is TGTGCCAGCAGCTTGGGTTCCCCTACAGATACGCAGTATTTT. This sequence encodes CASSLGSPTDTQYF.

CDR3 residues: CASREVRNEQYF. The CDR3 nucleotides read TGTGCCAGTCGCGAGGTTAGGAACGAGCAGTACTTC. The chain employs TRBV19 and TRBJ2-7, with no clear D. CDR3 size: 12 residues. Germline CDR1 and CDR2: LNHDA and SQIVND (reference sequence). With 8 bases removed from V and 5 bases from J, the gap between germline ends came to 13 bases.

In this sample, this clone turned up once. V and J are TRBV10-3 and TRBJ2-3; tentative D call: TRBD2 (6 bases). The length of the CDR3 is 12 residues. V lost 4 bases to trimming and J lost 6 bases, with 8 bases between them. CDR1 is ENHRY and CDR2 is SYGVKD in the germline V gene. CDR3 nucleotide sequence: TGTGCCATCAGTGGGGGAGGCGATACGCAGTATTTT. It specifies CAISGGGDTQYF.